These 5 T cell receptor beta chains came from one sample sequenced in a study of post-analysis software for immune sequencing data. No antigen has been assigned to these receptors. Study-wide results and limits: TRBV5-6, TRBV5-1 and TRBV20-1 belonged to a set of roughly five TRBV segments that were more frequent in patients than controls.

Unique molecular identifiers were built into the TCR beta cDNA libraries. TCRdb re-called the PCR reads with MiXCR, one entry per CDR3 protein. This sample has about 540,000 distinct CDR3 sequences, with 34% found just once. The sample consisted of blood. Every receptor here comes from a girl under 18 with multiple sclerosis.

The rearrangement joins TRBV5-5 to TRBJ1-4; D is uncertain. Trimming removed 5 bases from V and 8 bases from J, with 16 bases in between. Germline assignment: CDR1 SGHKS and CDR2 YYEKEE (reference sequence). The CDR3 loop spans 14 amino acids. The CDR3 loop is CASSTYGGGEKLFF. The CDR3 region has the DNA TGTGCCAGCAGTACCTACGGTGGTGGGGAAAAACTGTTTTTT.

Only a few counts were recorded for this clonotype. The V and J genes are TRBV5-5 and TRBJ1-1, with D unclear. The CDR3 contains 16 residues. Germline V CDR1 and CDR2: SGHKS, YYEKEE (reference sequence). V lost 4 bases to trimming and J lost 0 bases, with 16 bases between them. CDR3 sequence (DNA): TGTGCCAGCAGCAGAACCTTAACAGTGATGAACACTGAAGCTTTCTTT. This codes for CASSRTLTVMNTEAFF.

The chain links TRBV11-2 to TRBJ1-1; 7 bases align to TRBD1. The CDR3 spans 17 residues. The V gene's germline CDR1 is SGHAT and CDR2 FQNNGV. Losses at the gene ends were 2 bases for V and 3 bases for J; bases not matched to a gene: 12. The CDR3 nucleotides are TGTGCCAGCAGCTTAAGAAATTTCGGTCAGGGGGACACTGAAGCTTTCTTT. Its translation is CASSLRNFGQGDTEAFF. Supplemented by reference TRBV11-2 and TRBJ1-1, the full variable domain reads EAGVAQSPRYKIIEKRQSVAFWCNPISGHATLYWYQQILGQGPKLLIQFQNNGVVDDSQLPKDRFSAERLKGVDSTLKIQPAKLEDSAVYLCASSLRNFGQGDTEAFFGQGTRLTVV.

The J gene is TRBJ2-4, the V gene TRBV27; D possibly corresponds to TRBD2 (6 bases). Matching the DNA end better, TRBJ2-7 makes the J call doubtful. Germline-derived CDR1 and CDR2 are MNHEY and SMNVEV (reference sequence). The CDR3 sequence is 14 residues long. The CDR3 loop is CASSLSGRSYEQYF. Written as DNA, the CDR3 is TGTGCCAGCAGTTTATCGGGGAGGTCCTACGAGCAGTACTTC.

This clonotype was detected only a few times. The chain has TRBV6-5 and TRBJ2-7; 10 bases align to TRBD1. The V and J ends lost 6 bases and 2 bases, in that order; junction bases with no gene match: 7. The CDR3 is made up of 15 amino acids. Germline V gives CDR1 MNHEY, CDR2 SVGAGI. The CDR3 loop reads CASRPDRGLPYEQYF. CDR3 DNA: TGTGCCAGCAGGCCCGACAGGGGGCTCCCCTACGAGCAGTACTTC.